What follows are 25 T cell receptor beta chains derived from one specimen sequenced in a study of CD8+ T cells in alopecia areata. Sequencing templates came from extracted RNA that was reverse transcribed into cDNA. Profiling relied on immunoSEQ multiplex PCR, and the TCRdb table lists in-frame clones only, not all of them. The sample consists of about 37,000 clones, approximately 54% of them appearing once. For five patients taking part in the biomarker study, CD4+ cells were further sorted into CD25+CD127- cells. Sequencing was done on a sample of CD4+ Tregs sorted from blood. The receptor set was obtained from a human donor with alopecia areata.

The chain couples TRBV14 to TRBJ2-7; tentative D call: TRBD2 (6 bases). In germline, CDR1 is SGHDN, CDR2 FVKESK. The germline V and J ends were trimmed by 0 bases and 7 bases, with 25 bases remaining between them. The length of the CDR3 is 18 residues. The DNA of the CDR3 is TGTGCCAGCAGCCAAGACCAGTCGGGACTTCGGTGGGTACGAGAGCAGTACTTC. It translates to CASSQDQSGLRWVREQYF.

The chain has TRBV15 and TRBJ1-6; D not resolved. CDR3 length: 14 amino acids. The V and J ends lost 2 bases and 6 bases respectively, with 8 bases between them. CDR1 is LNHNV and CDR2 is YYDKDF in the germline V gene (reference sequence). The CDR3: CATSRLTRNSPLHF. CDR3 in DNA: TGTGCCACCAGCAGATTAACCCGTAATTCACCCCTCCACTTT.

This clone was observed a handful of times. This sequence joins TRBV5-1 and TRBJ2-2; D is perhaps TRBD1 (6 bases). The CDR3 runs 15 residues. The germline CDR1 and CDR2 sequences are SGHRS and YFSETQ. The V gene lost 5 bases and the J gene lost 3 bases, with 14 bases spanning the gap. In nucleotides, the CDR3 is TGCGCCAGCAGTCAACAGGGATCGGACACCGGGGAGCTGTTTTTT. Translating it yields CASSQQGSDTGELFF.

The rearrangement joins TRBV7-3 to TRBJ2-1; D not certain. Germline V CDR1 and CDR2: SGHTA, FQGTGA. The CDR3 has 15 amino acids. The ends were cut back, 0 bases at V and 2 bases at J, with 8 bases in the middle. The CDR3 loop is CASSLTFTTYNEQFF. Written as DNA, the CDR3 is TGTGCCAGCAGCTTAACTTTCACCACCTACAATGAGCAGTTCTTC.

The chain carries TRBV2 and TRBJ2-7, with 8 bases matching TRBD2. The CDR3 has 13 residues. CDR1 is SNHLY and CDR2 is FYNNEI in the germline V gene. After removal of 6 bases from V and 3 bases from J, the junction contained 4 bases not matched to a gene. CDR3 amino acids: CASRRGLDYEQYF. For the CDR3, the DNA is TGTGCCAGCAGGAGGGGACTAGACTACGAGCAGTACTTC. Filled out from reference TRBV2 and TRBJ2-7, the complete variable domain reads EPEVTQTPSHQVTQMGQEVILRCVPISNHLYFYWYRQILGQKVEFLVSFYNNEISEKSEIFDDQFSVERPDGSNFTLKIRSTKLEDSAMYFCASRRGLDYEQYFGPGTRLTVT.

The chain combines TRBV7-9 with TRBJ2-5, with D uncertain. Germline V gene lookup returns CDR1 SEHNR and CDR2 FQNEAQ (reference sequence). The CDR3 extends over 12 amino acids. The V and J ends lost 1 base and 9 bases respectively, with 9 bases between them. In DNA, the CDR3 is TGTGCCAGCAGCTTAGGTCCCACCGCCCAGTACTTC. Translation: CASSLGPTAQYF.

The chain is built from TRBV5-1 and TRBJ1-4; D is undetermined. The V gene's germline CDR1 is SGHRS and CDR2 YFSETQ. V was shortened by 0 bases and J by 3 bases, with 15 bases between the two germline ends. The CDR3 runs 17 residues. The CDR3 region has the DNA TGCGCCAGCAGCTTGGGCGCCTGGACGACTTCTAATGAAAAACTGTTTTTT. This translates into CASSLGAWTTSNEKLFF.

The chain carries TRBV13 and TRBJ2-1, with 8 bases aligning to TRBD2. Germline trimming cut 5 bases from V and 10 bases from J; bases unmatched to any gene: 16. This CDR3 contains 16 residues. Germline V lookup: CDR1 PRHDT, CDR2 FYEKMQ (reference sequence). In nucleotides, the CDR3 is TGTGCCAGCAGCCCCCGGGGGGGGCCCGAGGGGTTCGAGCAGTTCTTC. Amino acid sequence: CASSPRGGPEGFEQFF.

This clone was detected only a few times. V gene TRBV7-2 combines with J gene TRBJ2-1; D is possibly TRBD1 or TRBD2 (5 bases each). CDR1 and CDR2 (germline): SGHTA, FQGNSA. This CDR3 is 15 amino acids long. The V and J ends lost 1 base and 7 bases respectively, with 14 bases between them. The CDR3 loop reads CASSLEGPPLNEQFF. The CDR3 nucleotides are TGTGCCAGCAGCTTAGAGGGACCACCTTTGAATGAGCAGTTCTTC.

This clone was picked up a small number of times. The chain uses TRBV7-2 and TRBJ1-4, with D uncertain. The CDR3 covers 13 residues. The V end lost 6 bases, the J end lost 7 bases, and 12 bases lay between the germline ends. Germline values: CDR1 SGHTA, CDR2 FQGNSA. The CDR3 sequence: CASSSTGVEKLFF. Written as DNA, the CDR3 is TGTGCCAGCAGTTCTACTGGGGTTGAAAAACTGTTTTTT. Full variable domain (outside the CDR3, taken from reference TRBV7-2 and TRBJ1-4): GAGVSQSPSNKVTEKGKDVELRCDPISGHTALYWYRQSLGQGLEFLIYFQGNSAPDKSGLPSDRFSAERTGGSVSTLTIQRTQQEDSAVYLCASSSTGVEKLFFGSGTQLSVL.

The chain uses TRBV7-3 and TRBJ2-1; 7 bases map to TRBD2. The CDR3 length is 15 residues. Germline CDR1 reads SGHTA; CDR2 reads FQGTGA. J lost 0 bases, V lost 2 bases, and 1 base had no gene match. The CDR3 nucleotides are TGTGCCAGCAGCTTACGGGAGGCCTCCTACAATGAGCAGTTCTTC. Its translation: CASSLREASYNEQFF.

V usage is TRBV5-6 and J usage is TRBJ2-7; D could derive from TRBD1 or TRBD2 (6 bases each). The CDR3 covers 14 residues. V dropped 0 bases and J dropped 2 bases, with 9 bases sitting between them. Germline V CDR1 and CDR2: SGHDT, YYEEEE. The CDR3, as DNA: TGTGCCAGCAGCTTGGGAGGGGGGACCTACGAGCAGTACTTC. Translating gives CASSLGGGTYEQYF.

The chain links TRBV7-9 to TRBJ2-2; 10 bases fit TRBD1. CDR3 length: 14 amino acids. V trimming: 3 bases; J trimming: 5 bases; junction bases outside the gene matches: 0. CDR1 is SEHNR, CDR2 FQNEAQ, per germline (reference sequence). This chain's CDR3 is CASSLGQGTGELFF. CDR3 DNA sequence: TGTGCCAGCAGCTTGGGACAGGGGACCGGGGAGCTGTTTTTT.

The chain is built from TRBV15 and TRBJ2-1; TRBD2 might be the D (5 bases). Trimming stripped 0 bases from V and 9 bases from J, with 9 bases between. The CDR3 length is 13 residues. Germline CDR1 reads LNHNV; CDR2 reads YYDKDF (reference sequence). The CDR3 nucleotides are TGTGCCACCAGCAGAGATTACAGCGGTGAGCAGTTCTTC. Residues: CATSRDYSGEQFF.

CDR3 sequence reads: CASSQVLDNYGYTF. The CDR3 nucleotides are TGCGCCAGCAGCCAAGTATTAGACAACTATGGCTACACCTTC. The chain is built from TRBV4-3 and TRBJ1-2, with no clear D. The CDR3 length is 14 residues. Germline V gene data show CDR1 as LGHNA and CDR2 as YSLEER. Trimming pared 1 base from V and 2 bases from J, leaving 8 bases between.

This CDR3 is CASSRRTDEETQYF. DNA of the CDR3: TGTGCCAGCAGCCGACGGACAGACGAGGAGACCCAGTACTTC. J is TRBJ2-5 and V is TRBV4-2; TRBD1 is a possible D gene (6 bases). Trimming took 4 bases from V and 5 from J, leaving 14 bases between them. CDR3 length equals 14 residues. In germline, CDR1 is LGHNA, CDR2 YNFKEQ.

This chain links TRBV7-9 with TRBJ1-5; 8 nucleotides agree with TRBD1. CDR3 length equals 19 residues. The germline CDR1 and CDR2 sequences are SEHNR and FQNEAQ (reference sequence). V lost 5 bases and J lost 2; bases outside the gene matches: 17. CDR3 bases: TGTGCCAGCAGCCGCGGGACAGGAGGGAATTTAGGGGGCAATCAGCCCCAGCATTTT. Its protein is CASSRGTGGNLGGNQPQHF.

The V and J genes are TRBV7-3 and TRBJ1-1; a possible D gene is TRBD1 (5 bases). Germline V gene sequence: CDR1 SGHTA, CDR2 FQGTGA. The V end was cut by 5 bases, the J end by 4 bases, with 14 bases between. The length of the CDR3 is 14 residues. The CDR3 DNA reads TGTGCCAGCAGCCTCTTGGCAGGGAGCACTGAAGCTTTCTTT. This encodes CASSLLAGSTEAFF.

This clone has only a few counts. The V call is TRBV5-4, the J call TRBJ1-1; D unclear. CDR1 and CDR2 (germline): SGHNT, YYREEE (reference sequence). This CDR3 has 14 residues. V lost 2 bases to trimming and J lost 0 bases, with 8 bases between them. The CDR3 sequence is CASSLEPMNTEAFF. DNA for the CDR3: TGTGCCAGCAGCTTAGAACCCATGAACACTGAAGCTTTCTTT.

CDR3 region: CATSREVGEQFF. The CDR3 bases are TGTGCCACCAGCAGAGAGGTTGGTGAGCAGTTCTTC. The chain carries TRBV15 and TRBJ2-1; no firm D call. This CDR3 spans 12 amino acids. V was trimmed by 0 bases and J by 9 bases, leaving 6 bases between them. Germline assignment: CDR1 LNHNV and CDR2 YYDKDF (reference sequence). The full variable domain, with the rest looked up from reference TRBV15 and TRBJ2-1, is DAMVIQNPRYQVTQFGKPVTLSCSQTLNHNVMYWYQQKSSQAPKLLFHYYDKDFNNEADTPDNFQSRRPNTSFCFLDIRSPGLGDTAMYLCATSREVGEQFFGPGTRLTVL.

This clone has more than one count but fewer than ten. V and J are TRBV7-9 and TRBJ1-4; no clear D gene. Germline V gene data show CDR1 as SEHNR and CDR2 as FQNEAQ (reference sequence). Trimming removed 10 bases at V and 7 bases at J, with 13 bases between. The CDR3 spans 12 residues. The CDR3: CAIRPPREKLFF. CDR3 bases: TGTGCCATCCGGCCCCCCCGTGAAAAACTGTTTTTT.

The chain joins TRBV2 to TRBJ1-5; D is uncertain. The CDR3 runs to 14 residues. CDR1 SNHLY and CDR2 FYNNEI come from the germline V gene. Between the trimmed V and J ends, which lost 3 bases and 3 bases, there was a span of 9 bases. CDR3: CASSDRAANQPQHF. As DNA, the CDR3 is TGTGCCAGCAGTGATAGGGCAGCCAATCAGCCCCAGCATTTT. The full variable domain, with the rest looked up from reference TRBV2 and TRBJ1-5, is EPEVTQTPSHQVTQMGQEVILRCVPISNHLYFYWYRQILGQKVEFLVSFYNNEISEKSEIFDDQFSVERPDGSNFTLKIRSTKLEDSAMYFCASSDRAANQPQHFGDGTRLSIL.

The chain recombines TRBV4-3 with TRBJ2-1, with D unclear. Trimming stripped 0 bases from V and 1 base from J, with 10 bases between. Germline V gives CDR1 LGHNA, CDR2 YSLEER. The CDR3 length is 16 residues. DNA of the CDR3: TGCGCCAGCAGCCAAGATTCCCCCCGGTCCTACAATGAGCAGTTCTTC. It yields the protein CASSQDSPRSYNEQFF.

This sequence joins TRBV15 and TRBJ2-1; 9 bases align to TRBD2. Germline V gives CDR1 LNHNV, CDR2 YYDKDF (reference sequence). Unmatched junction bases numbered 7, after V lost 3 bases and J lost 7 bases. This CDR3 is 15 amino acids long. The CDR3 sequence: CATSRVGGRANEQFF. CDR3 sequence (DNA): TGTGCCACCAGCAGGGTAGGCGGGAGGGCAAATGAGCAGTTCTTC.

This chain joins TRBV7-9 and TRBJ2-3, with 12 nucleotides matching TRBD1. CDR1 and CDR2 from the germline V gene are SEHNR and FQNEAQ (reference sequence). Losses at the gene ends were 3 bases for V and 4 bases for J; bases not matched to a gene: 5. This CDR3 contains 16 residues. CDR3 bases: TGTGCCAGCAGCTTCCGGGACAGGGGGCTCGCAGATACGCAGTATTTT. This translates into CASSFRDRGLADTQYF.